This T cell receptor beta chain was identified during a study of OX40 agonist ivuxolimab in advanced cancers. There are 11 residues in the CDR3. Germline V lookup: CDR1 SNHLY, CDR2 FYNNEI. Trimming took 3 bases from V and 5 from J, leaving 3 bases between them. Method: immunoSEQ multiplex PCR; TCRdb's copy keeps in-frame clones and lacks some. The table records about 53,000 clones, nearly 90% of them present only once. The origin of this receptor is an adult with an advanced solid tumor such as melanoma, head and neck, liver or kidney cancer. The chain links TRBV2 to TRBJ2-3, with no clear D. Sequenced material: CD4+ or CD8+ T cells sorted from blood, taken in a trial of the OX40 agonist ivuxolimab. This chain's CDR3 is CASSDQDTQYF. The CDR3 region has the DNA TGTGCCAGCAGTGATCAAGATACGCAGTATTTT.